These T cell receptor beta chains were read from a single sample in a study of shared clonotypes between healthy human individuals. The table came from immunoSEQ multiplex PCR; TCRdb's copy has only in-frame clones and leaves some out. This table has approximately 1,000,000 clones, approximately 75% appearing once. The specimen was memory CD4+ T cells from PBMCs. These receptor sequences come from a man younger than 35 in good health. Some clones in this sample may be carry-over from other donors' samples. CDR3s include the opening cysteine and the closing phenylalanine or tryptophan. The order of the fields is clone size, D gene, J gene, V gene, CDR3 DNA, CDR3 protein. The D gene is left open where the match is weak. The size of a clone is reported for some rows only, either as once, few or many, or as a class for expanded clones.

many	TRBD1	TRBJ1-6	TRBV7-9	TGTGCCAGCAGTCCGACCCCCGACAGGGAAGGATCACCCCTCCACTTT	CASSPTPDREGSPLHF
.	.	TRBJ2-5	TRBV14	TGTGCCAGCAGCCAAGGAGGACTTGACTCGGAGACCCAGTACTTC	CASSQGGLDSETQYF
once	.	TRBJ1-4	TRBV28	TGTGCCAGCAGGGGCGGAGGGATTAATGAAAAACTGTTTTTT	CASRGGGINEKLFF
.	.	TRBJ2-7	TRBV28	TGTGCCAGCAGCATACAACTACACGAGCAGTACTTC	CASSIQLHEQYF
.	.	TRBJ2-1	TRBV27	TGTGCCAGCAGAGAAGACAGATTTTCCTACAATGAGCAGTTCTTC	CASREDRFSYNEQFF
.	.	TRBJ2-7	TRBV7-6	TGTGCCAGCAGCGTAGGGTTCACCTACGAGCAGTACTTC	CASSVGFTYEQYF
.	TRBD2	TRBJ2-7	TRBV4-2	TGTGCCAGCAGCCAAGATTGGACTAGCACCTACGAGCAGTACTTC	CASSQDWTSTYEQYF
.	.	TRBJ1-4	TRBV9	TGTGCCAGCAGCGTAGGGACAGCAACTAATGAAAAACTGTTTTTT	CASSVGTATNEKLFF
many	.	TRBJ2-2	TRBV30	TGTGCCTGGAGTGTACCGGTAACGGAGCTGTTTTTT	CAWSVPVTELFF
.	TRBD1	TRBJ2-1	TRBV5-4	TGTGCCAGCAGCTTGGACAGGGGGACCTACAATGAGCAGTTCTTC	CASSLDRGTYNEQFF
few	TRBD2	TRBJ2-6	TRBV4-1	TGCGCCAGCAGCCAAGCATTCCGAGCGGGAGGGCACGGGGCCAACGTCCTGACTTTC	CASSQAFRAGGHGANVLTF
.	.	TRBJ2-7	TRBV19	TGTGCCAGTAGTGAGGAACGAAGGAGGGTGAGGAACTGGCAGTACTTC	CASSEERRRVRNWQYF
.	.	TRBJ2-7	TRBV4-2	TGTGCCAGCAGCCAAGGGGGGCCGGTTCGCGAGCAGTACTTC	CASSQGGPVREQYF
.	.	TRBJ2-3	TRBV27	TGTGCCAGCAGTCTACAGGGTTCAGATACGCAGTATTTT	CASSLQGSDTQYF
.	TRBD2	TRBJ2-2	TRBV5-1	TGCGCCAGCAGCTTCGGACTAGCGGGGGGAACCGGGGAGCTGTTTTTT	CASSFGLAGGTGELFF
.	.	TRBJ1-5	TRBV4-1	TGCGCCAGCAGCCAAGAGCCACAGGGCAATCAGCCCCAGCATTTT	CASSQEPQGNQPQHF
.	TRBD1	TRBJ1-2	TRBV27	TGTGCCAGCAGTTCTTACATCAGACAGGGACCAAACTATGGCTACACCTTC	CASSSYIRQGPNYGYTF
once	.	TRBJ1-4	TRBV28	TGTGCCAGCAGTTTAAGGGAAAAACTGTTTTTT	CASSLREKLFF
.	.	TRBJ1-3	TRBV7-7	TGTGCCAGCAGCGCAGGGACGGCCTCTGGAAACACCATATATTTT	CASSAGTASGNTIYF
few	.	TRBJ1-1	TRBV6-6	TGTGCCACTCGGGGGACTGAAGCTTTCTTT	CATRGTEAFF
once	TRBD2	TRBJ2-7	TRBV18	TGTGCCAGCTCAGCGACTAGCGGGAACGAGCAGTACTTC	CASSATSGNEQYF
.	TRBD1	TRBJ2-2	TRBV5-1	TGCGCCAGCAGCTTTGTGACAGGGGACACCGGGGAGCTGTTTTTT	CASSFVTGDTGELFF
.	TRBD1	TRBJ1-2	TRBV7-9	TGTGCCAGCAGCTTAGCCGGGACAGGAGGCTACACCTTC	CASSLAGTGGYTF
few	.	TRBJ1-5	TRBV28	TGTGCCAGCAGTCCGCCCGGACAGCTAAATCAGCCCCAGCATTTT	CASSPPGQLNQPQHF
.	TRBD2	TRBJ2-1	TRBV7-8	TGTGCCAGCAGCTTACGGGACCTAGCGGGAGAGAGTAGGGCCAACAATGAGCAGTTCTTC	CASSLRDLAGESRANNEQFF
.	.	TRBJ2-2	TRBV19	TGTGCCAGTAGTATAGGGCGGCAAACGCGAGTCACCGGGGAGCTGTTTTTT	CASSIGRQTRVTGELFF
.	TRBD2	TRBJ2-3	TRBV5-1	TGCGCCAGCAGCATCGCTAGCGGGAGCACAGATACGCAGTATTTT	CASSIASGSTDTQYF
once	.	TRBJ2-3	TRBV7-6	TGTGCCAGCAGCTTAGTACTGTTTAGCGGATCCAGCACAGATACGCAGTATTTT	CASSLVLFSGSSTDTQYF
few	.	TRBJ1-5	TRBV5-5	TGTGCCAGCAGCTCCGGGACCATCAATCAGCCCCAGCATTTT	CASSSGTINQPQHF
.	.	TRBJ2-3	TRBV19	TGTGCCAGTAGTGCCCAGGTACGGGGGGATACGCAGTATTTT	CASSAQVRGDTQYF
.	.	TRBJ2-3	TRBV18	TGTGCCAGCTCACCGATTCCAGATGGGCAGGGGACTCGTGATACGCAGTATTTT	CASSPIPDGQGTRDTQYF
many	TRBD2	TRBJ2-1	TRBV29-1	TGCAGCGTTGAAGTGGGACTAGCGGGAGCCTACAATGAGCAGTTCTTC	CSVEVGLAGAYNEQFF
few	TRBD2	TRBJ2-5	TRBV27	TGTGCCAGCAACCTTATCCCCGGTAGCGGGACCCAAGAGACCCAGTACTTC	CASNLIPGSGTQETQYF
.	.	TRBJ2-5	TRBV11-2	TGTGCCAGCAGCATGACAGGGAGGGAGACCCAGTACTTC	CASSMTGRETQYF
.	.	TRBJ2-1	TRBV14	TGTGCCAGCAGCCATAGGACAGCCAACAATGAGCAGTTCTTC	CASSHRTANNEQFF
.	.	TRBJ2-3	TRBV7-9	TGTGCCAGCAGCTTAGCATCCCACTGGGCCACAGATACGCAGTATTTT	CASSLASHWATDTQYF
.	.	TRBJ1-4	TRBV28	TGTGCCAGCAGTCTAATAGGGGTTAACCTGCTTGCAACTAATGAAAAACTGTTTTTT	CASSLIGVNLLATNEKLFF
.	.	TRBJ1-6	TRBV6-6	TGTGCCAGCAGCACGGTCCGGGGGGCACCCCTCCACTTT	CASSTVRGAPLHF
.	.	TRBJ2-7	TRBV6-1	TGTGCCAGCACCCTAGAGACCTACGAGCAGTACTTC	CASTLETYEQYF
.	.	TRBJ1-2	TRBV5-4	TGTGCCAGCAGCTTCTCGGGGGGGAACTATGGCTACACCTTC	CASSFSGGNYGYTF
.	TRBD2	TRBJ2-1	TRBV7-2	TGTGCCAGCAGCCAAAATCCCCGCGAAAGCGGGAGATTCGATGAGCAGTTCTTC	CASSQNPRESGRFDEQFF
.	TRBD1	TRBJ2-7	TRBV29-1	TGCAGCGTTGAAGATCAGGGGGGACAGGGGATACCACCCTACGAGCAGTACTTC	CSVEDQGGQGIPPYEQYF
.	.	TRBJ2-7	TRBV28	TGTGCCAGCAGTGAAACCATCTCGGGCCACTCCTACGAGCAGTACTTC	CASSETISGHSYEQYF
.	.	TRBJ1-3	TRBV30	TGTGCCTGGAGTCATGGAGGAAACACCATATATTTT	CAWSHGGNTIYF
few	TRBD1	TRBJ2-5	TRBV5-5	TGTGCCAGCGCCGGGCCAGGGACAGAAGAGACCCAGTACTTC	CASAGPGTEETQYF
.	.	TRBJ1-2	TRBV28	TGTGCCAGCAGTGTCAACAGAGGTTATGGCTACACCTTC	CASSVNRGYGYTF
.	.	TRBJ1-1	TRBV6-1	TGTGCCAGCACCCTGAACCTAGACACTGAAGCTTTCTTT	CASTLNLDTEAFF
.	.	TRBJ2-1	TRBV7-2	TGTGCCAGCAGCTTAGTACGCGGATACAATGAGCAGTTCTTC	CASSLVRGYNEQFF
.	.	TRBJ1-6	TRBV6-5	TGTGCCAGCAGTTACTCGACGTCTTCACCCCTCCACTTT	CASSYSTSSPLHF
once	.	TRBJ1-2	TRBV28	TGTGCCAGCAGTTCCGACATCTATGGCTACACCTTC	CASSSDIYGYTF
.	TRBD2	TRBJ2-1	TRBV30	TGTGCCTGGAGCCCTGGTCGGACTAGCGGGATCGGTGAGCAGTTCTTC	CAWSPGRTSGIGEQFF
.	.	TRBJ2-5	TRBV6-6	TGTGCCAGCAGTCCGAAGGAGACCCAGTACTTC	CASSPKETQYF
.	TRBD1	TRBJ2-7	TRBV7-2	TGTGCCAGCAGCTTAGGCAGGGGGCTCCTCTACGAGCAGTACTTC	CASSLGRGLLYEQYF
once	.	TRBJ2-5	TRBV5-1	TGCGCCAGCAGCTTTCCGGGGTCGGAGACCCAGTACTTC	CASSFPGSETQYF
.	.	TRBJ2-4	TRBV28	TGTGCCAGCAGTCTCCCCTCCGAAAACATTCAGTACTTC	CASSLPSENIQYF